These 8 T cell receptor beta chains were all obtained from the same sample, sequenced in a study of identical twins. TCRdb called the 5' RACE reads again in MiXCR, with one record for every CDR3 protein. This table holds about 530,000 distinct CDR3 sequences, about a fifth found once. These data were also filed under a second study, of yellow fever vaccine responses in identical twins.

The sample consisted of CD4+ T cells sorted from blood. All receptors derive from a woman aged 18-30 years in good health.

This clonotype was seen more than once but under ten times. The chain joins TRBV10-3 to TRBJ2-3; D perhaps matches TRBD2 (6 bases). Germline CDR1 reads ENHRY; CDR2 reads SYGVKD. With 10 bases removed from V and 3 bases from J, the gap between germline ends came to 11 bases. CDR3 size: 12 residues. CDR3 in DNA: TGTGCCACCTCGGGAGTTACAGATACGCAGTATTTT. It specifies CATSGVTDTQYF.

The rearrangement joins TRBV5-1 to TRBJ1-1, with TRBD1 as a possible D gene (5 bases). The CDR3 runs 14 residues. Germline loops: CDR1 SGHRS, CDR2 YFSETQ. The ends were cut back, 2 bases at V and 2 bases at J, with 10 bases in the middle. The CDR3 is CASSFRDGNTEAFF. CDR3 coding DNA: TGCGCCAGCAGCTTCCGGGACGGTAACACTGAAGCTTTCTTT.

The chain links TRBV7-6 to TRBJ2-1; D is unclear. Germline lookup yields CDR1 SGHVS and CDR2 FNYEAQ. This CDR3 is 15 amino acids long. The ends were cut back, 2 bases at V and 6 bases at J, with 14 bases in the middle. In DNA, the CDR3 is TGTGCCAGCAGCTTATTTTCCGGCACAACCAATGAGCAGTTCTTC. Protein sequence: CASSLFSGTTNEQFF.

The J gene is TRBJ2-1, the V gene TRBV6-5, with TRBD2 matching 9 bases. V shed 2 bases, J shed 9 bases, and the junction held 14 bases outside the gene matches. The CDR3 covers 17 residues. Germline V gene sequence: CDR1 MNHEY, CDR2 SVGAGI. CDR3 nucleotide sequence: TGTGCCAGCAGTTACCCTCTCGGGCGGGAGGGTTCCGGTGAGCAGTTCTTC. Translation gives CASSYPLGREGSGEQFF.

This clonotype has more than one count but fewer than ten. The V gene is TRBV10-3, the J gene TRBJ2-3; D possibly uses TRBD1 or TRBD2 (6 bases each). There are 15 residues in the CDR3. Trimming left V 4 bases short and J 5 bases short, with 16 bases between. Germline values: CDR1 ENHRY, CDR2 SYGVKD. CDR3 amino acids: CAISGPWGALDTQYF. The CDR3 DNA reads TGTGCCATCAGTGGACCCTGGGGGGCCTTAGATACGCAGTATTTT.

This clonotype was found a few times. The chain is built from TRBV20-1 and TRBJ2-1; TRBD1 matches 7 bases. The junction had 6 bases not matched to a gene; V was cut back by 6 bases and J by 1 base. The length of the CDR3 is 14 residues. Germline assignment: CDR1 DFQATT and CDR2 SNEGSKA (reference sequence). CDR3 residues: CSARQGVSYNEQFF. The CDR3 coding sequence is TGCAGTGCCAGACAGGGAGTGTCCTACAATGAGCAGTTCTTC.

J is TRBJ2-1 and V is TRBV3-1; unclear D gene. This CDR3 spans 13 amino acids. Germline V lookup: CDR1 LGHDT, CDR2 YNNKEL (reference sequence). Trimming removed 4 bases from V and 8 bases from J, with 12 bases in between. This CDR3 is CASSLLAADEQFF. The CDR3 DNA reads TGTGCCAGCAGCCTCCTGGCGGCCGATGAGCAGTTCTTC.

J is TRBJ2-7 and V is TRBV20-1, with 12 bases identical to TRBD2. The V gene end was trimmed by 3 bases and the J gene end by 6 bases; junction bases not matched to a gene: 6. Germline CDR1 is DFQATT and CDR2 is SNEGSKA (reference sequence). The CDR3 spans 14 residues. The chain's CDR3 is CSARRLAGEVEQYF. The DNA for the CDR3 is TGCAGTGCTAGGAGACTAGCGGGAGAGGTCGAGCAGTACTTC.